This passage covers 5 T cell receptor beta chains from one sample sequenced in a study of early T cells in non-severe SARS-CoV-2 infection. A single record per CDR3 protein comes from TCRdb applying MiXCR to the 5' RACE reads. The profile shows roughly 20,000 distinct CDR3 sequences, about 3.8% of them singletons. What was sequenced was whole blood. Receptor source: an adult who was a healthcare worker with PCR-confirmed SARS-CoV-2 infection or an uninfected control (not recorded which).

This clonotype was seen repeatedly, ten times or more. The J gene is TRBJ2-3, the V gene TRBV7-8; D uncertain. The V end was cut by 1 base, the J end by 4 bases, with 12 bases between. CDR1 is SGHVS and CDR2 is FQNEAQ in the germline V gene. This CDR3 has 15 residues. CDR3 region: CASSLVSLQSDTQYF. The CDR3 DNA sequence: TGTGCCAGCAGCTTAGTAAGTTTGCAGTCAGATACGCAGTATTTT.

This clonotype has at least ten counts. The rearrangement uses TRBV12-3 or TRBV12-4 and TRBJ2-2; 12 nucleotides line up with TRBD2. The CDR3 has 18 residues. V trimming: 3 bases; J trimming: 4 bases; junction bases outside the gene matches: 9. The CDR3 protein is CASSFGLAGGPRTGELFF. CDR3 in DNA: TGTGCCAGCAGTTTCGGGCTAGCGGGAGGGCCGCGCACCGGGGAGCTGTTTTTT.

This clonotype came up many times. The CDR3 DNA reads TGTGCCTGGAGGAAAGGCGGGCGGTCCTACAATGAGCAGTTCTTC. Protein: CAWRKGGRSYNEQFF. The chain recombines TRBV30 with TRBJ2-1; a possible D gene is TRBD2 (5 bases). CDR1 GTSNPN and CDR2 SVGIG come from the germline V gene (reference sequence). Between the trimmed V and J ends, which lost 3 bases and 1 base, there was a span of 13 bases. The CDR3 contains 15 residues.

The table lists this clonotype with a few counts. The V and J genes are TRBV6-6 and TRBJ2-3, with TRBD2 matching over 8 bases. Trimming at V came to 2 bases and at J to 0 bases, leaving 10 bases not matched to a gene. Germline V gives CDR1 MNHNY, CDR2 SVGAGI (reference sequence). This CDR3 has 18 amino acids. CDR3 residues: CASSYPTRAGASTDTQYF. CDR3 nucleotides: TGTGCCAGCAGTTACCCAACTAGAGCGGGAGCTAGCACAGATACGCAGTATTTT.

In this sample, this clonotype turned up many times. The CDR3 sequence is CASTGLGGANVLTF. CDR3 DNA sequence: TGTGCCAGCACCGGACTAGGGGGGGCCAACGTCCTGACTTTC. The V call is TRBV11-3, the J call TRBJ2-6, with 7 bases identical to TRBD2. CDR3 length: 14 amino acids. V lost 7 bases and J lost 4; bases outside the gene matches: 4. Germline CDR1 reads SGHNT; CDR2 reads YENEEA.